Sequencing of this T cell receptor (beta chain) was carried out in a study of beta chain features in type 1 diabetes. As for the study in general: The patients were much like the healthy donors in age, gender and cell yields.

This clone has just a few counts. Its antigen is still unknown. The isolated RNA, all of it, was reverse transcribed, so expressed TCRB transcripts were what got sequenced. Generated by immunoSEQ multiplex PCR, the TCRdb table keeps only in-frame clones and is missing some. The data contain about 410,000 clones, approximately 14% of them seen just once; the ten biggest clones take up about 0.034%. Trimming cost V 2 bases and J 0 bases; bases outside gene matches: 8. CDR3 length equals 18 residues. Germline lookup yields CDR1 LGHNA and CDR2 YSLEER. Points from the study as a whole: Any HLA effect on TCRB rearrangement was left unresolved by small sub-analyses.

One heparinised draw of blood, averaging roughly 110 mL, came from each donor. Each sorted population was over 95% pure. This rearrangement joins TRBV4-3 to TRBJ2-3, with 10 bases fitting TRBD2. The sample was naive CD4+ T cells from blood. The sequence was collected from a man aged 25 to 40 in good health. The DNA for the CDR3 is TGCGCCAGCAGCCAAAGAGGGGTTAGCGGGAGGAGCACAGATACGCAGTATTTT. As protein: CASSQRGVSGRSTDTQYF.